This TCR beta chain comes out of a study of blood T cell repertoires in COVID-19. TCRdb keeps only in-frame clones here, not all; method: immunoSEQ multiplex PCR. The sample shows approximately 160,000 clones, roughly 90% of them seen only once. The CDR3 loop spans 16 amino acids. Germline V gives CDR1 SGHRS, CDR2 YFSETQ. The V and J ends lost 5 bases and 1 base, in that order; junction bases with no gene match: 9. The chain couples TRBV5-1 to TRBJ1-2; 9 bases line up with TRBD1. The sample taken for sequencing was peripheral blood. The sequence derives from a man aged 55 to 69 with active or convalescent COVID-19. CDR3 sequence reads: CASSSRDRDNNYGYTF. CDR3 bases: TGCGCCAGCAGTTCCCGGGACAGGGATAATAACTATGGCTACACCTTC. Variable domain in full (rest from reference TRBV5-1 and TRBJ1-2): KAGVTQTPRYLIKTRGQQVTLSCSPISGHRSVSWYQQTPGQGLQFLFEYFSETQRNKGNFPGRFSGRQFSNSRSEMNVSTLELGDSALYLCASSSRDRDNNYGYTFGSGTRLTVV.